The sequence of this TCR beta chain was determined in a study of cytomegalovirus exposure and HLA in healthy donors. The PCR ran on 60 Vbeta and 13 Jbeta primers. The method was immunoSEQ multiplex PCR; TCRdb's version includes in-frame clones alone and lacks a portion of them. The sample has under 200,000 clones. Findings and caveats of the study: Follow-up analysis seemed to connect common viral pathogens with several of the most significant clusters identified.

The CDR3 length is 13 residues. CDR1 and CDR2 from the germline V gene are SEHNR and FQNEAQ (reference sequence). V gave up 7 bases and J gave up 6 bases; unmatched junction bases: 9. A remark on this clone: What it binds is unknown.

Sequences were obtained from PBMCs. This TCR was sampled from a man aged 25-45 years in good health and CMV-seronegative. The V and J genes are TRBV7-9 and TRBJ2-7; TRBD2 matches 7 bases. This CDR3 reads CASTPRGGSEQYF. DNA of the CDR3: TGTGCCAGCACCCCAAGGGGAGGGAGCGAGCAGTACTTC.